Described below is a single TCR beta chain sequence and its context. The antigen it binds to is not known. No clone much larger than this one lies a single base away; base qualities are absent. TCRbeta CDR3 regions were amplified from genomic DNA using the immunoSEQ Assay, a bias-controlled multiplex PCR. The original methods were these. The number of nucleated cells in each sample was estimated from the amplification of reference gene primers within the assay. To quantify the absolute abundance of each unique TCRbeta CDR3 rearrangement, sequence reads were collapsed and filtered. For each sample, productive Simpson clonality was calculated by taking the square root of Simpson's diversity index across productive rearrangements. As stored in TCRdb, this immuneACCESS dataset retains in-frame rearrangements with V and J assigned. A fraction of the clones does not appear; measured against another copy, unresolved V genes explain less than half of the discrepancy, and the remainder lacks a known reason. For V, J and clone size, that table is used; D and trimming come from the DNA. This sample comprises roughly 250,000 clones, about 88% of them detected only once. Approximately 1.5% of the sample belongs to the ten largest clones.

The sample originates from a study of blood T cell repertoires in COVID-19 (dated by TCRdb to the early 2020s). The study in broad terms: Collaborator samples came from the United States, Italy and Spain and covered acute and convalescent phases of COVID-19. The material from the prospective study consisted of cDNA or gDNA derived from T cells, B-cell-depleted T cells, or PBMCs. The dataset comprised deeply sampled blood TCRbeta repertoires from subjects exposed to, actively infected with, or recovered from COVID-19. A freely available public database, intended as a resource for researchers studying the immune response to SARS-CoV-2, is where the repertoires were released. The samples were drawn from two sources: the first 160 participants of the ongoing ImmuneRACE study, and about 1,300 subjects contributed by 6 global collaborators. Sample metadata almost always included a de-identified subject ID, COVID-19 status, age in years and sex. HLA class I and class II types, where available, came from metadata supplied by the sample provider rather than from assay-based typing.

Study-level results and caveats: How much clinical and demographic metadata was included differed by source and by participant, and the metadata was provided uncurated.

Participants in the prospective study were aged about 18 to 95 years, lived in 24 United States geographic areas, and enrolled through a virtual design. Cohort assignment in the prospective study relied on participant-reported clinical history from a screening survey and a study questionnaire. Recovered participants in ImmuneRACE Cohort 3 were defined as having two consecutive negative NP/OP PCR tests, clearance from a healthcare professional, or resolution of symptoms. In the prospective study, mobile phlebotomists collected whole blood, serum and a nasopharyngeal or oropharyngeal swab from each participant. Over a roughly two-month period, participants in the prospective study had the option of providing additional blood draws and questionnaires. Prospective study blood samples were shipped either frozen or at room temperature before DNA extraction. The germline V gene sets CDR1 to MDHEN and CDR2 to SYDVKM. V has 3 bases trimmed and J has 2 bases trimmed; junction bases matching no gene number 4. The CDR3 covers 15 residues, taking in both the cysteine and the phenylalanine. CDR3 DNA is the only sequence kept; it has 45 bases, read in frame from the first base.

In this chain, TRBV28 is recombined with TRBJ1-3; 7 bases in between match TRBD1. The material sequenced was PBMCs or T cells enriched from blood (not recorded which). The clonotype originates from a woman aged 45-60 years who had recovered from COVID-19. The CDR3 in this case is CASSFSTGAGNTIYF. At the DNA level, the sequence is TGTGCCAGCAGTTTCTCTACAGGGGCTGGAAACACCATATATTTT.